A single sample gave rise to the 22 T cell receptor beta chains below, sequenced in a study of shared clonotypes between healthy human individuals. The data were produced by immunoSEQ multiplex PCR, yet TCRdb's version contains in-frame clones alone and is incomplete. This table holds 550,000 to 850,000 clones, approximately 77% found once. The sequencing input was memory CD4+ T cells sorted from blood. Subset here: CD45RA-negative fraction. Receptors originate from a woman in her 30s in good health.

The rearrangement links TRBV20-1 to TRBJ2-5; 7 nucleotides align to TRBD2. Judging by the DNA end, TRBJ2-7 fits better; the J call may be wrong. CDR1 is DFQATT, CDR2 SNEGSKA, per germline (reference sequence). CDR3 size: 11 residues. CDR3 loop: CSARGGGEQYF. CDR3 sequence (DNA): TGCAGTGCTAGAGGGGGGGGCGAGCAGTACTTC.

The chain couples TRBV28 to TRBJ1-2; D might be TRBD1 (6 bases). The CDR3 sequence is 13 residues long. The V end lost 5 bases, the J end lost 4 bases, and 11 bases lay between the germline ends. Germline V gives CDR1 MDHEN, CDR2 SYDVKM. CDR3 residues: CASSPNRVYGYTF. In DNA form, the CDR3 reads TGTGCCAGCAGTCCCAACAGGGTCTATGGCTACACCTTC.

The gene calls are TRBV5-1 and TRBJ2-1; possible D gene TRBD1, 5 bases. Looked up from germline, CDR1 is SGHRS and CDR2 is YFSETQ. Deletions cut 2 bases from V and 4 bases from J, with 10 bases between. This CDR3 comprises 14 residues. CDR3 residues: CASSFRDSYNEQFF. CDR3 bases: TGCGCCAGCAGCTTCCGCGACAGTTACAATGAGCAGTTCTTC.

The gene calls are TRBV19 and TRBJ2-7; 12 nucleotides match TRBD2. The CDR3 runs 14 residues. Germline V gene sequence: CDR1 LNHDA, CDR2 SQIVND (reference sequence). The J segment lost 4 bases and the V segment lost 6 bases, leaving 4 bases of the junction unmatched. The CDR3 sequence is CASSTSGRRYEQYF. The CDR3 DNA reads as TGTGCCAGTAGCACTAGCGGGAGGAGGTACGAGCAGTACTTC.

The J gene is TRBJ2-2, the V gene TRBV5-1, with a weak D call TRBD1 (6 bases). The V end lost 4 bases, the J end lost 6 bases, and 16 bases lay between the germline ends. CDR1 and CDR2 from the germline V gene are SGHRS and YFSETQ. This CDR3 spans 15 amino acids. This CDR3 reads CASSPGWGRSGELFF. The CDR3 DNA reads as TGCGCCAGCAGCCCTGGTTGGGGGCGGTCCGGGGAGCTGTTTTTT.

The chain is built from TRBV6-1 and TRBJ2-5; D call uncertain. The DNA matches TRBJ2-7 better at its end, which makes the J call doubtful. This CDR3 has 14 residues. Per germline, CDR1 MNHNS and CDR2 SASEGT. CDR3 amino acids: CASSVQSQNYEQYF. The CDR3 DNA sequence: TGTGCCAGCAGTGTACAGAGTCAGAACTACGAGCAGTACTTC.

The chain employs TRBV10-3 and TRBJ2-7; 16 bases are a match to TRBD2. The germline V gene encodes CDR1 ENHRY and CDR2 SYGVKD. This CDR3 is built from 18 residues. V gave up 0 bases and J gave up 1 base; unmatched junction bases: 3. CDR3 region: CAISESGLAGGASYEQYF. CDR3 DNA sequence: TGTGCCATCAGTGAGTCGGGACTAGCGGGAGGGGCTTCCTACGAGCAGTACTTC.

This sequence joins TRBV5-4 and TRBJ1-4; D uncertain. In germline, CDR1 is SGHNT, CDR2 YYREEE (reference sequence). The CDR3 totals 15 residues. Trimming left V 2 bases short and J 4 bases short, with 12 bases between. The chain's CDR3 is CASSFGGGVNEKLFF. The CDR3 nucleotides read TGTGCCAGCAGCTTTGGTGGCGGCGTTAATGAAAAACTGTTTTTT. Together with reference TRBV5-4 and TRBJ1-4, the CDR3 gives the full variable domain: ETGVTQSPTHLIKTRGQQVTLRCSSQSGHNTVSWYQQALGQGPQFIFQYYREEENGRGNFPPRFSGLQFPNYSSELNVNALELDDSALYLCASSFGGGVNEKLFFGSGTQLSVL.

This chain uses TRBV19 with TRBJ1-5, with D perhaps TRBD1 (6 bases). The CDR3 contains 12 residues. Germline V lookup: CDR1 LNHDA, CDR2 SQIVND (reference sequence). The V end lost 8 bases, the J end lost 7 bases, and 12 bases lay between the germline ends. The CDR3 DNA sequence: TGTGCCAGTGACTTACAGGGACAGCCCCAGCATTTT. It yields the protein CASDLQGQPQHF.

The chain links TRBV9 to TRBJ2-1, with a weak D call TRBD2 (6 bases). From germline, CDR1 is SGDLS and CDR2 YYNGEE. V was trimmed by 0 bases and J by 4 bases, leaving 11 bases between them. There are 15 residues in the CDR3. CDR3 sequence (DNA): TGTGCCAGCAGCGTAGCGGTAGCGGAATACAATGAGCAGTTCTTC. It specifies CASSVAVAEYNEQFF.

A few counts support this clone. V gene TRBV27 combines with J gene TRBJ2-7; a weak D match, TRBD2 (6 bases). This CDR3 contains 15 residues. Germline V lookup: CDR1 MNHEY, CDR2 SMNVEV (reference sequence). The V and J ends lost 4 bases and 9 bases respectively, with 22 bases between them. CDR3 nucleotide sequence: TGTGCCAGCAGTTCTCCGGCACGGGGGATTTCTGGGCAGTACTTC. Its protein product is CASSSPARGISGQYF.

This clone was observed a handful of times. CDR3 sequence: CASSYLAGSTDTQYF. CDR3 nucleotide sequence: TGTGCCAGCAGTTACTTAGCGGGGAGCACAGATACGCAGTATTTT. The chain carries TRBV6-6 and TRBJ2-3, with TRBD2 matching 8 bases. Per germline, CDR1 MNHNY and CDR2 SVGAGI (reference sequence). The CDR3 has 15 residues. V lost 1 base, J lost 0 bases, and 0 bases stayed unmatched.

The J gene is TRBJ1-5, the V gene TRBV10-1; unclear D gene. V was shortened by 4 bases and J by 2 bases, with 6 bases between the two germline ends. CDR3 length: 13 residues. Germline lookup yields CDR1 WNHNN and CDR2 SYGVQD (reference sequence). The CDR3 sequence: CASSGGGNQPQHF. The CDR3 nucleotides are TGCGCCAGCAGTGGGGGTGGCAATCAGCCCCAGCATTTT.

DNA of the CDR3: TGCGCCAGCAGCTCATCTCAGGGGCCTAGCACAGATACGCAGTATTTT. Translation gives CASSSSQGPSTDTQYF. The V call is TRBV5-1, the J call TRBJ2-3; D possibly corresponds to TRBD1 (6 bases). Germline V gene data show CDR1 as SGHRS and CDR2 as YFSETQ. CDR3 length: 16 residues. V lost 3 bases to trimming and J lost 0 bases, with 14 bases between them.

The V call is TRBV28, the J call TRBJ1-2, with TRBD1 as a possible D gene (6 bases). The CDR3 sequence is 16 residues long. Germline V gene sequence: CDR1 MDHEN, CDR2 SYDVKM. Trimming left V 5 bases short and J 2 bases short, with 18 bases between. The CDR3 nucleotides are TGTGCCAGCAGTGCCCATTCGGGAACAGGGAACTATGGCTACACCTTC. This sequence encodes CASSAHSGTGNYGYTF.

This rearrangement joins TRBV4-1 to TRBJ1-2; maybe TRBD1 (6 bases). Trimming took off 1 base at V and 4 bases at J, with 13 bases between the two ends. Germline loops: CDR1 MGHRA, CDR2 YSYEKL. The CDR3 spans 15 residues. CDR3 loop: CASSQGDRPVYGYTF. CDR3 bases: TGCGCCAGCAGCCAAGGCGACAGGCCTGTCTATGGCTACACCTTC.

This clone was counted a few times. The sample carries other DNA sequences with the same CDR3. The CDR3 region has the DNA TGCGCCAGCAGCGCTCCCTCCTACGAGCAGTACTTC. It encodes CASSAPSYEQYF. This sequence joins TRBV5-1 and TRBJ2-7; D unclear. V was cut by 4 bases and J by 0 bases, with 5 bases left in between. CDR1 is SGHRS, CDR2 YFSETQ, per germline. This CDR3 comprises 12 residues. Based on the CDR3 plus reference TRBV5-1 and TRBJ2-7, the full variable domain is KAGVTQTPRYLIKTRGQQVTLSCSPISGHRSVSWYQQTPGQGLQFLFEYFSETQRNKGNFPGRFSGRQFSNSRSEMNVSTLELGDSALYLCASSAPSYEQYFGPGTRLTVT.

J is TRBJ2-7 and V is TRBV25-1, with 8 positions matching TRBD1. V trimming: 8 bases; J trimming: 7 bases; junction bases outside the gene matches: 13. There are 14 residues in the CDR3. The germline gives CDR1 MGHDK, CDR2 SYGVNS. The CDR3 is CASQTGQGLREQYF. The CDR3 DNA follows: TGTGCCAGCCAAACAGGACAGGGTTTGAGGGAGCAGTACTTC.

In its sample, this clone was seen once. The chain combines TRBV9 with TRBJ2-2, with D possibly matching TRBD1 (6 bases). Germline-derived CDR1 and CDR2 are SGDLS and YYNGEE. The CDR3 runs 16 residues. Trimming left V 3 bases short and J 6 bases short, with 18 bases between. CDR3 sequence: CASSAGGAPGAGELFF. CDR3 coding DNA: TGTGCCAGCAGCGCAGGTGGGGCCCCAGGGGCCGGGGAGCTGTTTTTT.

The genes are TRBV7-6 and TRBJ2-7, with no clear D. Germline values: CDR1 SGHVS, CDR2 FNYEAQ. V lost 5 bases and J 1 base, leaving 12 bases between the germline ends. The CDR3 loop spans 14 amino acids. The CDR3 coding sequence is TGTGCCAGCAGCCCCCATGCCCTTTCCTACGAGCAGTACTTC. Translated: CASSPHALSYEQYF.

The chain uses TRBV7-2 and TRBJ2-5; D may be TRBD1 (5 bases). Germline assignment: CDR1 SGHTA and CDR2 FQGNSA. V lost 5 bases, J lost 3 bases, and 10 bases lay in between. This CDR3 is 13 amino acids long. CDR3 residues: CASSQGPEETQYF. The CDR3 DNA follows: TGTGCCAGCAGCCAGGGTCCGGAAGAGACCCAGTACTTC. Full variable domain (outside the CDR3, taken from reference TRBV7-2 and TRBJ2-5): GAGVSQSPSNKVTEKGKDVELRCDPISGHTALYWYRQSLGQGLEFLIYFQGNSAPDKSGLPSDRFSAERTGGSVSTLTIQRTQQEDSAVYLCASSQGPEETQYFGPGTRLLVL.

V usage is TRBV7-9 and J usage is TRBJ2-3; D uncertain. V was clipped by 1 base and J by 3 bases, with 14 bases between them. Germline V gene lookup returns CDR1 SEHNR and CDR2 FQNEAQ (reference sequence). This CDR3 is 16 amino acids long. In nucleotides, the CDR3 is TGTGCCAGCAGCTTAGGTGGTGGGTCTGGTACAGATACGCAGTATTTT. Translated: CASSLGGGSGTDTQYF.